Below are 14 T cell receptor beta chains sequenced from a single sample in a study of long-term antiretroviral therapy in people with HIV. This was the immunoSEQ v3.0 assay at survey level. Sequenced by immunoSEQ multiplex PCR; TCRdb stores in-frame clones only, minus some. The sample includes roughly 40,000 clones, approximately 85% of them seen just once. The material sequenced was unsorted PBMCs, taken 3.1 years after starting antiretroviral therapy. These receptors were obtained from a woman between 50 and 59 years old with HIV.

V and J are TRBV14 and TRBJ2-3; a possible D gene is TRBD1 (5 bases). The V and J ends lost 4 bases and 5 bases respectively, with 13 bases between them. The CDR3 has 14 residues. CDR1 is SGHDN and CDR2 is FVKESK in the germline V gene. CDR3 nucleotide sequence: TGTGCCAGCAGCCTATCAGGGAACGTAGATACGCAGTATTTT. Protein product: CASSLSGNVDTQYF.

The V gene is TRBV4-3, the J gene TRBJ2-7; D perhaps matches TRBD2 (7 bases). Trimming took 1 base from V and 2 from J, leaving 12 bases between them. Germline V gene lookup returns CDR1 LGHNA and CDR2 YSLEER. The length of the CDR3 is 15 residues. CDR3 bases: TGCGCCAGCAGCCAAGCAAGGGGGACTACCTACGAGCAGTACTTC. This sequence encodes CASSQARGTTYEQYF.

V and J are TRBV7-9 and TRBJ2-6; no clear D. Germline V lookup: CDR1 SEHNR, CDR2 FQNEAQ (reference sequence). This CDR3 contains 15 residues. With 5 bases removed from V and 1 base from J, the gap between germline ends came to 9 bases. CDR3 sequence (DNA): TGTGCCAGCAGCACCACAGAGTCTGGGGCCAACGTCCTGACTTTC. This codes for CASSTTESGANVLTF.

CDR3 sequence: CASSLRENSPLHF. The CDR3 DNA follows: TGTGCCAGCAGCTTAAGGGAGAATTCACCCCTCCACTTT. The chain has TRBV7-3 and TRBJ1-6; D ambiguous. V was pared by 1 base and J by 7 bases, with 5 bases between. The germline V gene has CDR1 SGHTA and CDR2 FQGTGA. The CDR3 consists of 13 residues.

The chain employs TRBV7-3 and TRBJ2-1; 10 bases match TRBD2. The CDR3 consists of 14 residues. CDR1 and CDR2 (germline): SGHTA, FQGTGA. After removal of 4 bases from V and 9 bases from J, the junction contained 6 bases not matched to a gene. In DNA form, the CDR3 reads TGTGCCAGCAGCTCTAGCGGGGGTCTCGGTGAGCAGTTCTTC. Translation gives CASSSSGGLGEQFF.

V and J are TRBV7-2 and TRBJ2-6, with D possibly matching TRBD1 (6 bases). Germline CDR1 SGHTA, CDR2 FQGNSA. V lost 5 bases and J lost 2, with 10 bases in between. This CDR3 has 15 amino acids. CDR3 coding DNA: TGTGCCAGCAGCCTATACAGGGCTGGGGCCAACGTCCTGACTTTC. Its protein product is CASSLYRAGANVLTF.

The count of this clone is one. CDR3 in amino acids: CASTRTDYNEQFF. In DNA form, the CDR3 reads TGTGCCAGTACCCGGACGGATTACAATGAGCAGTTCTTC. The rearrangement uses TRBV19 and TRBJ2-1; no reliable D call. This CDR3 is 13 amino acids long. Germline CDR1 is LNHDA and CDR2 is SQIVND (reference sequence). The V end lost 7 bases, the J end lost 4 bases, and 11 bases lay between the germline ends.

The chain couples TRBV25-1 to TRBJ1-1; D call uncertain. Germline values: CDR1 MGHDK, CDR2 SYGVNS. The CDR3 covers 13 residues. The ends were cut back, 6 bases at V and 2 bases at J, with 10 bases in the middle. This CDR3 is CASSASLNTEAFF. CDR3 DNA: TGTGCCAGCAGCGCCAGCCTTAACACTGAAGCTTTCTTT.

V usage is TRBV5-4 and J usage is TRBJ1-2, with TRBD1 as a possible D gene (5 bases). The germline V gene encodes CDR1 SGHNT and CDR2 YYREEE (reference sequence). V gave up 1 base and J gave up 8 bases, with 15 bases separating them. The CDR3 is made up of 14 amino acids. The CDR3 loop is CASSLTGTTGGYTF. CDR3 DNA sequence: TGTGCCAGCAGCTTGACCGGGACCACGGGGGGCTACACCTTC.

V is TRBV7-2 and J is TRBJ2-3; no firm D call. The CDR3 runs 15 residues. The germline V gene encodes CDR1 SGHTA and CDR2 FQGNSA. V shed 3 bases and J shed 3 bases, with 13 bases lying between them. In DNA form, the CDR3 reads TGTGCCAGCAGCTTGGGATTGCCTCAGACAGATACGCAGTATTTT. Encoded protein: CASSLGLPQTDTQYF.

The chain combines TRBV5-5 with TRBJ2-7, with D possibly being TRBD1 or TRBD2 (6 bases each). Germline lookup yields CDR1 SGHKS and CDR2 YYEKEE (reference sequence). Trimming took 4 bases from V and 3 from J, leaving 11 bases between them. This CDR3 region has 13 residues. Here the CDR3 DNA reads TGTGCCAGCAGCCCGAGGGGGGACTACGAGCAGTACTTC. It translates to CASSPRGDYEQYF.

For this clone: The germline gene is not matched at one end of the junction; a read error may be the cause. The rearrangement joins TRBV7-2 to TRBJ2-5; D possibly matches TRBD1 or TRBD2 (6 bases each). Germline V CDR1 and CDR2: SGHTA, FQGNSA. The CDR3 length is 13 residues. The CDR3 loop is CASTRGHQETQYF. In nucleotides, the CDR3 is TGTGCCAGCACCCGGGGGCACCAGGAGACCCAGTACTTC.

V gene TRBV5-1 combines with J gene TRBJ2-7, with D perhaps matching TRBD1 or TRBD2 (6 bases each). The V and J ends lost 2 bases and 6 bases respectively, with 15 bases between them. This CDR3 contains 14 residues. The germline V gene encodes CDR1 SGHRS and CDR2 YFSETQ. CDR3 sequence reads: CASSFQAGGGEQYF. The CDR3 DNA follows: TGCGCCAGCAGCTTCCAGGCCGGGGGCGGCGAGCAGTACTTC.

The rearrangement joins TRBV7-2 to TRBJ2-1; maybe TRBD2 (6 bases). With 5 bases removed from V and 5 bases from J, the gap between germline ends came to 19 bases. Germline V gives CDR1 SGHTA, CDR2 FQGNSA. This CDR3 is 16 amino acids long. As DNA, the CDR3 is TGTGCCAGCAGCCTGGATCGCGGGACTCAAAACAATGAGCAGTTCTTC. Translated, it gives CASSLDRGTQNNEQFF.